These T cell receptor beta chains were read from a single sample in a study of T cell repertoires in ileal Crohn's disease. Sequencing used immunoSEQ multiplex PCR; TCRdb keeps in-frame clones, though not all of them. The profile shows approximately 5,100 clones, 70% to 80% of them singletons. Sequenced input: ileal tissue. These receptors were obtained from an adult with Crohn's disease. Both conserved end residues are trimmed from each CDR3. Each record gives: J gene, V gene, CDR3 protein.

TRBJ1-5 | TRBV6-5 | ASSPSLNQPQH
TRBJ2-1 | TRBV9 | ASSGARPIEQF
TRBJ2-4 | TRBV12-5 | ASGLGQGVNIQY
TRBJ1-2 | TRBV11-2 | ASSLSGGQGNGYT
TRBJ1-6 | TRBV10-3 | AISDNSYNSPLH
TRBJ1-2 | TRBV9 | ASSVNRGSHGYT
TRBJ1-3 | TRBV9 | ASSVALSSGNTIY
TRBJ1-1 | TRBV29-1 | SVSTRQVLNTEAF
TRBJ1-1 | TRBV6-1 | ASKGTEAF
TRBJ2-4 | TRBV5-4 | ASSKLAGGRSQNIQY
TRBJ1-2 | TRBV2 | ASFTGTGGAGSYGYT
TRBJ2-3 | TRBV4-2 | ASSQVAGGSDTQY
TRBJ1-1 | TRBV4-1 | ASSQGLGQAAF
TRBJ2-7 | TRBV2 | ASSRVDEQY
TRBJ2-5 | TRBV5-1 | ASSLEETQY
TRBJ1-6 | TRBV5-6 | ASSLGGPRLNSPLH
TRBJ2-3 | TRBV7-3 | ASSSQGPTTDTQY
TRBJ1-5 | TRBV28 | ASRWTGEPQH
TRBJ2-5 | TRBV7-6 | ASSSKTGTKETQY
TRBJ1-1 | TRBV5-5 | ASSFSPVGTEAF
TRBJ2-3 | TRBV5-1 | ASSFDRVTTDTQY
TRBJ2-6 | TRBV28 | ASSLQGAGANVLT
TRBJ2-4 | TRBV27 | ASSPTRTSGGLAKNIQY
TRBJ1-2 | TRBV5-1 | ASSLGGGQVLPGPNYGYT
TRBJ2-3 | TRBV2 | ASSDLAGGLNTDTQY
TRBJ2-7 | TRBV18 | ASSPPNVAQGTYEQY
TRBJ2-4 | TRBV18 | ASSPPTRGKQNIQY
TRBJ2-5 | TRBV11-2 | ASSLSGGETQY
TRBJ2-1 | TRBV7-2 | ASRKAGGPNEQF
TRBJ1-6 | TRBV6-1 | ASSEVSVISPLH
TRBJ2-7 | TRBV10-3 | AIGASGGAQGYEQY
TRBJ2-3 | TRBV6-5 | ASRNSADTQY
TRBJ2-1 | TRBV5-1 | ASSLVSGGLDEQF
TRBJ2-1 | TRBV6-6 | ASSTTTGGAGTEF
TRBJ1-1 | TRBV5-6 | ASSSIGMAF